A single T cell receptor (beta chain) is shown here with its context. Antigen: not known. Generation of TCR cDNA used 5'RACE template switching (which added a universal primer site and UMIs). TCRdb ran MiXCR on the 5' RACE reads and lists one entry per CDR3 protein. The profile covers some 390,000 distinct CDR3 sequences, with around 20% appearing a single time and 15% to 20% taken by the ten largest. The data stem from a study of T cells after yellow fever vaccination. Study overall: Those fractions that held only low numbers of cells were prepared using the SMART-Seq v4 Ultra Low Input RNA kit.

Findings and caveats of the study: FACS-sorted repertoires might harbor abundant contaminating clonotypes from the bulk population.

CDR1 LNHNV and CDR2 YYDKDF come from the germline V gene (reference sequence). V shed 6 bases, J shed 2 bases, and the junction held 10 bases outside the gene matches. The CDR3 contains 16 residues. The sequence came from a man between 18 and 29 years old who received the YFV17D yellow fever vaccine. The chain uses TRBV15 and TRBJ2-3; 8 nucleotides line up with TRBD2. This sample comprised PBMCs, obtained before the yellow fever booster vaccination. The CDR3 nucleotides read TGTGCCACCAGTCTGGGGGATAGCGGGGACACAGATACGCAGTATTTT. It is translated as CATSLGDSGDTDTQYF.